A selection of T cell receptor beta chains follows, all from one sample in a study of blood T cell repertoires in COVID-19. TCRdb's copy holds only in-frame clones and misses some; the assay was immunoSEQ multiplex PCR. In the table there are 55,000 to 80,000 clones, 79% of which are singletons. Sample: peripheral blood. These receptors originate from an elderly woman with active or convalescent COVID-19. CDR3s include the opening cysteine and the closing phenylalanine or tryptophan. D genes are given only for firm matches. Clone size, where shown, is once, few, many, or a class for clones that have expanded.

-,TRBJ1-4,TRBV19,-,CASSIAGGHEKLFF,TGTGCCAGTAGTATTGCGGGGGGCCATGAAAAACTGTTTTTT
-,TRBJ1-4,TRBV25-1,TRBD1,CASSSQGASNEKLFF,TGTGCCAGCAGTTCTCAGGGGGCCTCTAATGAAAAACTGTTTTTT
-,TRBJ1-2,TRBV6-5,TRBD1,CASSLGQGAGYGYTF,TGTGCCAGTTCCTTAGGACAGGGGGCAGGTTATGGCTACACCTTC
few,TRBJ2-2,TRBV7-2,-,CASSFPTGELFF,TGTGCCAGCAGCTTCCCTACCGGGGAGCTGTTTTTT
-,TRBJ1-1,TRBV2,-,CASKIIRENTEAFF,TGTGCCAGCAAAATCATCAGGGAGAACACTGAAGCTTTCTTT
few,TRBJ1-2,TRBV7-9,TRBD1,CASSQDRGPNGYTF,TGTGCCAGCAGCCAAGACAGGGGGCCGAATGGCTACACCTTC
-,TRBJ2-3,TRBV11-2,-,CASSAGTSTDTQYF,TGTGCCAGCAGCGCCGGGACTAGCACAGATACGCAGTATTTT
-,TRBJ2-1,TRBV5-1,TRBD1,CASSWDRNNEQFF,TGCGCCAGCAGCTGGGACAGGAACAATGAGCAGTTCTTC
-,TRBJ1-1,TRBV10-1,-,CASSERQTATEAFF,TGCGCCAGCAGTGAGCGACAGACGGCCACTGAAGCTTTCTTT
-,TRBJ2-7,TRBV7-9,-,CASSPSIYLEQYF,TGTGCCAGCAGCCCATCTATATATCTTGAGCAGTACTTC
once,TRBJ1-1,TRBV12-5,-,CASAPQGGTEAFF,TGTGCTAGTGCCCCTCAGGGTGGGACTGAAGCTTTCTTT
-,TRBJ1-1,TRBV15,-,CATSREWGDTEAFF,TGTGCCACCAGCAGAGAATGGGGGGACACTGAAGCTTTCTTT
-,TRBJ1-2,TRBV2,-,CASSAGLDYGYTF,TGTGCCAGCAGTGCGGGTTTGGACTATGGCTACACCTTC
-,TRBJ1-2,TRBV19,-,CASSIWGGYGYTF,TGTGCCAGTAGTATATGGGGCGGCTATGGCTACACCTTC
-,TRBJ1-4,TRBV19,TRBD1,CASSTQGAGLFF,TGTGCCAGTAGTACGCAGGGGGCTGGACTGTTTTTT
-,TRBJ2-7,TRBV5-1,-,CASSWWGLGEQYF,TGCGCCAGCAGCTGGTGGGGACTCGGGGAGCAGTACTTC
-,TRBJ1-2,TRBV15,-,CATSRKGVEVRGYTF,TGTGCCACCAGCAGAAAGGGGGTCGAAGTGCGAGGCTACACCTTC
-,TRBJ2-7,TRBV6-5,-,CARGGRVAYEQYF,TGTGCCAGGGGGGGACGGGTCGCCTACGAGCAGTACTTC
once,TRBJ1-2,TRBV3-1/TRBV3-2,TRBD1,CASSQRDRFSTF,TGTGCCAGCAGCCAAAGGGACAGGTTCTCGACCTTC
-,TRBJ1-5,TRBV4-1,TRBD1,CASSQEGTVNQPQHF,TGCGCCAGCAGCCAAGAAGGGACAGTCAATCAGCCCCAGCATTTT
-,TRBJ2-7,TRBV28,TRBD2,CASSLSLAGLTYEQYF,TGTGCCAGCAGTTTAAGTCTAGCGGGGCTAACCTACGAGCAGTACTTC
-,TRBJ2-1,TRBV29-1,TRBD1,CSATGTGGSYNEQFF,TGCAGCGCCACCGGGACAGGGGGTTCCTACAATGAGCAGTTCTTC
once,TRBJ2-7,TRBV5-1,-,CASSLDREGYEQYF,TGCGCCAGCAGCTTGGACAGGGAGGGCTACGAGCAGTACTTC
-,TRBJ2-1,TRBV19,TRBD1,CASSVYRDSEPYNEQFF,TGTGCCAGTAGTGTGTACCGGGACAGCGAACCCTACAATGAGCAGTTCTTC
-,TRBJ1-2,TRBV5-1,-,CASSFSQGTGYTF,TGCGCCAGCAGCTTCTCGCAGGGCACGGGCTACACCTTC